This TCR beta chain was found in a study of shared clonotypes between healthy human individuals. Clones were read by immunoSEQ multiplex PCR, and TCRdb kept only the in-frame ones, dropping some. The sample lists some 2 million clones; about 95% were seen once. Naive CD8 isolation took CD45RO-negative cells positively selected for CCR7 and excluded terminally differentiated effector memory CD45RA+ cells. V lost 1 base, J lost 4 bases, and 8 bases lay in between. Germline loops: CDR1 LNHDA, CDR2 SQIVND (reference sequence). CDR3 length: 14 residues. The sequence came from a man aged 18 to 30 in good health. This sequence joins TRBV19 and TRBJ2-1; no clear D. The sequenced sample was naive CD8+ T cells sorted from blood. The CDR3: CASSIVPLYNEQFF. The CDR3 bases are TGTGCCAGTAGTATAGTACCTCTGTACAATGAGCAGTTCTTC.